One sample yielded the 17 T cell receptor beta chains listed below, sequenced in a study of naive and memory T cell subsets. Four PCR rounds used nested alpha and beta constant region primers plus the SP2 primer. TCRdb ran MiXCR on the 5' RACE reads and lists one entry per CDR3 protein. In the table there are tens of thousands of distinct CDR3 sequences, approximately 8% of which are singletons. A UMI-containing oligonucleotide was joined by 3' ligation to the TCR cDNA template. The source of these receptors is a female donor in good health.

This clonotype was detected a few times. V gene TRBV6-2 or TRBV6-3 combines with J gene TRBJ2-2, with 12 positions matching TRBD1. Germline CDR1 and CDR2: MNHEY and SVGEGT. The CDR3 runs to 18 residues. After removal of 7 bases from V and 0 bases from J, the junction contained 9 bases not matched to a gene. CDR3 loop: CASTYGTGGLTNTGELFF. The CDR3 DNA follows: TGTGCCAGCACCTATGGGACAGGGGGCTTAACGAACACCGGGGAGCTGTTTTTT.

This clonotype has a count of ten or more. The V gene is TRBV12-3 or TRBV12-4, the J gene TRBJ1-3; no clear D. The CDR3 has 13 residues. V gave up 6 bases and J gave up 3 bases, with 9 bases separating them. The DNA for the CDR3 is TGTGCCAGCAGCTCCCTTCATGGAAACACCATATATTTT. Its protein product is CASSSLHGNTIYF.

The sample holds a few counts of this clonotype. The rearrangement joins TRBV7-9 to TRBJ2-3, with 8 bases aligning to TRBD1. The CDR3 is 15 residues long. Germline V gene lookup returns CDR1 SEHNR and CDR2 FQNEAQ (reference sequence). The trim removed 8 bases at V and 0 bases at J, leaving 7 bases unmatched. This CDR3 is CASGTRGPSTDTQYF. Here the CDR3 DNA reads TGTGCCAGCGGCACCAGGGGGCCGAGCACAGATACGCAGTATTTT.

This clonotype was counted a few times. The chain combines TRBV5-1 with TRBJ2-2; a possible D gene is TRBD2 (6 bases). Germline CDR1 reads SGHRS; CDR2 reads YFSETQ. The CDR3 length is 16 residues. V was shortened by 4 bases and J by 5 bases, with 18 bases between the two germline ends. In nucleotides, the CDR3 is TGCGCCAGCAGCGCTCGACAGCGGAGGGCTACCGGGGAGCTGTTTTTT. The encoded protein is CASSARQRRATGELFF.

This chain uses TRBV7-2 with TRBJ2-5, with D unclear. Trimming took off 5 bases at V and 0 bases at J, with 4 bases between the two ends. Germline V gives CDR1 SGHTA, CDR2 FQGNSA. The CDR3 extends over 12 amino acids. Written as DNA, the CDR3 is TGTGCCAGCAGCGCCTACCAAGAGACCCAGTACTTC. It translates to CASSAYQETQYF.

This clonotype has a handful of counts. This chain connects TRBV5-4 to TRBJ2-7; no definite D call. V was pared by 0 bases and J by 4 bases, with 11 bases between. CDR1 SGHNT and CDR2 YYREEE come from the germline V gene (reference sequence). The length of the CDR3 is 14 residues. The CDR3 region is CASSLDGYPYEQYF. The CDR3, as DNA: TGTGCCAGCAGCTTGGATGGCTACCCTTACGAGCAGTACTTC.

This clonotype was observed a few times. This chain links TRBV15 with TRBJ2-3; D remains unclear. The length of the CDR3 is 12 residues. V gave up 0 bases and J gave up 6 bases, with 4 bases separating them. The V gene's germline CDR1 is LNHNV and CDR2 YYDKDF (reference sequence). The CDR3 nucleotides read TGTGCCACCAGCAGAGATTCCGATACGCAGTATTTT. This encodes CATSRDSDTQYF.

This clonotype was counted at least ten times. This rearrangement joins TRBV5-1 to TRBJ2-7; D possibly corresponds to TRBD1 (5 bases). This CDR3 is built from 14 residues. Germline lookup yields CDR1 SGHRS and CDR2 YFSETQ. V was clipped by 1 base and J by 5 bases, with 13 bases between them. The CDR3 DNA reads as TGCGCCAGCAGCTTGAATCAGGGATGGGACGAGCAGTACTTC. It codes for CASSLNQGWDEQYF.

The CDR3 DNA reads as TGCAGTGCTAGCCATGGGGTGTTCGGGACTGAAGCTTTCTTT. This codes for CSASHGVFGTEAFF. The chain recombines TRBV20-1 with TRBJ1-1, with no clear D. Looked up from germline, CDR1 is DFQATT and CDR2 is SNEGSKA (reference sequence). Trimming pared 3 bases from V and 5 bases from J, leaving 16 bases between. The CDR3 contains 14 residues.

This clonotype was picked up a small number of times. The chain employs TRBV20-1 and TRBJ2-7; D is ambiguous. Deletions cut 5 bases from V and 5 bases from J, with 19 bases between. The CDR3 loop spans 14 amino acids. The germline V gene encodes CDR1 DFQATT and CDR2 SNEGSKA (reference sequence). CDR3 sequence (DNA): TGCAGTGCTGAGCCGTTGGGAATTGCTCACGAGCAGTACTTC. This gives the protein CSAEPLGIAHEQYF.

This sequence joins TRBV3-1 and TRBJ2-2, with D perhaps matching TRBD1 (6 bases). CDR3 length equals 15 residues. Germline-derived CDR1 and CDR2 are LGHDT and YNNKEL (reference sequence). Trimming stripped 4 bases from V and 4 bases from J, with 13 bases between. CDR3 protein: CASSPQGIGTGELFF. The DNA of the CDR3 is TGTGCCAGCAGCCCACAGGGTATCGGCACCGGGGAGCTGTTTTTT.

There are a few counts of this clonotype. The genes are TRBV29-1 and TRBJ2-1, with D possibly being TRBD1 (6 bases). Germline CDR1 SQVTM, CDR2 ANQGSEA. V lost 6 bases and J lost 8, with 17 bases in between. The CDR3 spans 13 residues. CDR3 amino acids: CSVDKQGRDEQFF. In DNA form, the CDR3 reads TGCAGCGTCGACAAACAGGGTCGCGATGAGCAGTTCTTC.

This clonotype appeared a few times. This chain uses TRBV12-3 or TRBV12-4 with TRBJ2-5; the D is unclear. Deletions cut 3 bases from V and 4 bases from J, with 3 bases between. The CDR3 contains 11 residues. The CDR3 reads CASSFLETQYF. In DNA form, the CDR3 reads TGTGCCAGCAGTTTTTTAGAGACCCAGTACTTC.

This clonotype came up a few times. CDR3 amino acids: CASGEGVGGRLDYTF. The CDR3 coding sequence is TGTGCCAGCGGGGAGGGGGTGGGCGGTCGGCTGGACTACACCTTC. V gene TRBV6-5 combines with J gene TRBJ1-2; TRBD1 might be the D (6 bases). V was pared by 8 bases and J by 10 bases, with 26 bases between. Germline V gene lookup returns CDR1 MNHEY and CDR2 SVGAGI. The length of the CDR3 is 15 residues.

The chain couples TRBV12-3 or TRBV12-4 to TRBJ1-4, with D possibly TRBD1 on 6 matching bases. The CDR3 runs 14 residues. Trimming removed 6 bases at V and 5 bases at J, with 13 bases between. CDR3 DNA: TGTGCCAGCAGGCCGGACAGCTCGAATGAAAAACTGTTTTTT. It translates to CASRPDSSNEKLFF.

This clonotype was detected many times. J is TRBJ1-4 and V is TRBV30; a weak D match, TRBD1 (5 bases). Trimming removed 4 bases from V and 5 bases from J, with 11 bases in between. Germline CDR1 GTSNPN, CDR2 SVGIG (reference sequence). The CDR3 spans 13 residues. For the CDR3, the DNA is TGTGCCTGGAATTTGGGACGGAATGAAAAACTGTTTTTT. This codes for CAWNLGRNEKLFF.

This clonotype was counted between two and nine times. The rearrangement uses TRBV12-3 or TRBV12-4 and TRBJ2-3, with D perhaps being TRBD1 or TRBD2 (6 bases each). This CDR3 spans 14 amino acids. The ends were cut back, 7 bases at V and 2 bases at J, with 13 bases in the middle. This CDR3 reads CASTDGGTTDTQYF. The CDR3 DNA sequence: TGTGCCAGCACCGACGGGGGCACCACAGATACGCAGTATTTT.